This T cell receptor beta chain was documented in a study of chemoradiotherapy in HPV16-positive cancers. Study details: A couple of HPV16-positive patients' cells yielded candidate HPV-specific clones and common motifs.

V lost 2 bases to trimming and J lost 2 bases; unmatched junction nucleotides: 5. This CDR3 has 15 amino acids. Germline values: CDR1 SEHNR, CDR2 FQNEAQ (reference sequence). The protocol was immunoSEQ multiplex PCR, while the TCRdb copy is restricted to in-frame clones and leaves out a portion. The sample yields 15,000 to 20,000 clones, around 92% seen once. This clonotype was obtained from a human donor with HPV-associated anogenital cancer. The chain recombines TRBV7-9 with TRBJ2-5; the match to TRBD1 covers 7 bases. The specimen comprised blood, sampled from a patient who underwent chemoradiotherapy. The CDR3: CASSLSWDSQETQYF. CDR3 bases: TGTGCCAGCAGCTTAAGTTGGGACAGTCAAGAGACCCAGTACTTC.